The 7 T cell receptor beta chains given below trace back to one sample, sequenced in a study of blood T cell repertoires in COVID-19. Here immunoSEQ multiplex PCR was the method, and the copy in TCRdb shows in-frame clones only, minus some. Seen here are about 400,000 clones, 85% to 90% observed once, and the top ten hold approximately 1.5%. The specimen sequenced was PBMCs or T cells enriched from blood (not recorded which). The receptors derive from a woman aged 30 to 39 who had recovered from COVID-19.

DNA for the CDR3: TGTGCCAGCTCACCTATATTGAACACTGAAGCTTTCTTT. Residues: CASSPILNTEAFF. V and J are TRBV18 and TRBJ1-1; D call uncertain. The CDR3 consists of 13 residues. Germline-derived CDR1 and CDR2 are KGHSH and LQKENI. Trimming removed 3 bases from V and 0 bases from J, with 5 bases in between.

The chain combines TRBV28 with TRBJ2-1; TRBD2 aligns across 7 bases. V lost 2 bases, J lost 5 bases, and 6 bases stayed unmatched. Germline V CDR1 and CDR2: MDHEN, SYDVKM. This CDR3 is 15 amino acids long. Here the CDR3 reads CASSLLGLKDNEQFF. The DNA of the CDR3 is TGTGCCAGCAGTTTACTGGGACTAAAGGACAATGAGCAGTTCTTC.

This sequence joins TRBV7-9 and TRBJ2-1, with a tentative D call TRBD1 (6 bases). Between the trimmed V and J ends, which lost 5 bases and 3 bases, there was a span of 17 bases. The CDR3 covers 16 residues. Germline loops: CDR1 SEHNR, CDR2 FQNEAQ (reference sequence). The CDR3 DNA follows: TGTGCCAGCAGCCCTGGCGTCAACAGGGACTACAATGAGCAGTTCTTC. Translated: CASSPGVNRDYNEQFF.

The chain uses TRBV29-1 and TRBJ1-5; 7 nucleotides line up with TRBD1. Germline trimming cut 7 bases from V and 1 base from J; bases unmatched to any gene: 7. The CDR3 totals 14 residues. In germline, CDR1 is SQVTM, CDR2 ANQGSEA. This CDR3 is CSAIGTDSNQPQHF. The CDR3 nucleotides are TGCAGCGCCATAGGGACAGACAGCAATCAGCCCCAGCATTTT. Drawing the rest from reference TRBV29-1 and TRBJ1-5, the complete variable domain is SAVISQKPSRDICQRGTSLTIQCQVDSQVTMMFWYRQQPGQSLTLIATANQGSEATYESGFVIDKFPISRPNLTFSTLTVSNMSPEDSSIYLCSAIGTDSNQPQHFGDGTRLSIL.

The chain is built from TRBV29-1 and TRBJ2-1; D is unclear. The CDR3 is 11 amino acids. CDR1 is SQVTM, CDR2 ANQGSEA, per germline. With 8 bases removed from V and 4 bases from J, the gap between germline ends came to 9 bases. CDR3 residues: CSMLGYNEQFF. The DNA for the CDR3 is TGCAGCATGCTAGGTTACAATGAGCAGTTCTTC.

The genes are TRBV4-1 and TRBJ2-7; 7 bases align to TRBD2. The CDR3 runs 13 residues. J lost 6 bases, V lost 1 base, and 3 bases had no gene match. Germline CDR1 reads MGHRA; CDR2 reads YSYEKL. CDR3 sequence reads: CASSQGGGLEQYF. CDR3 DNA: TGCGCCAGCAGCCAAGGGGGAGGGCTCGAGCAGTACTTC.

The chain combines TRBV11-2 with TRBJ2-1; 12 bases are a match to TRBD2. Trimming at V came to 6 bases and at J to 5 bases, leaving 8 bases not matched to a gene. Per germline, CDR1 SGHAT and CDR2 FQNNGV. The CDR3 runs to 16 residues. CDR3 sequence: CASRDLLAGGDNEQFF. DNA for the CDR3: TGTGCCAGCAGAGACCTCCTAGCGGGAGGGGACAATGAGCAGTTCTTC. The full variable domain, with the rest looked up from reference TRBV11-2 and TRBJ2-1, is EAGVAQSPRYKIIEKRQSVAFWCNPISGHATLYWYQQILGQGPKLLIQFQNNGVVDDSQLPKDRFSAERLKGVDSTLKIQPAKLEDSAVYLCASRDLLAGGDNEQFFGPGTRLTVL.